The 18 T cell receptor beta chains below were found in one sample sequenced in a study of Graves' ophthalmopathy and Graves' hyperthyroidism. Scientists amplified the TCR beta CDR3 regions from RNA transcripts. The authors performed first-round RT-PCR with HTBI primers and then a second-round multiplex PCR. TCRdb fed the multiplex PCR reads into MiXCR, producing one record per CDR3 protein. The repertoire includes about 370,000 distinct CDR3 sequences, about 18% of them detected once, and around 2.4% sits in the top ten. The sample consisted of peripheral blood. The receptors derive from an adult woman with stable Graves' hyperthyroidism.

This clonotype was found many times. DNA of the CDR3: TGTGCCAGCAGCTCTCTACAGGGGGCTGTCTACGAGCAGTACTTC. Its translation: CASSSLQGAVYEQYF. This rearrangement joins TRBV28 to TRBJ2-7; TRBD1 matches at 9 bases. The trim removed 6 bases at V and 3 bases at J, leaving 9 bases unmatched. CDR3 length: 15 residues. Looked up from germline, CDR1 is MDHEN and CDR2 is SYDVKM.

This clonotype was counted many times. CDR3 coding DNA: TGTGCCAGCAGCCCACGGCCAGGCCAAATCGATAACTATGGCTACACCTTC. Translation: CASSPRPGQIDNYGYTF. The rearrangement links TRBV7-2 to TRBJ1-2, with unresolved D. Trimming pared 5 bases from V and 1 base from J, leaving 20 bases between. This CDR3 contains 17 residues. Per the germline V gene, CDR1 is SGHTA and CDR2 is FQGNSA.

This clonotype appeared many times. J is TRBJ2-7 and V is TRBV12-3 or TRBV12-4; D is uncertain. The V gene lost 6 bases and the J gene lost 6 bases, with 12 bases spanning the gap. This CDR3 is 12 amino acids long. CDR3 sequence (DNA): TGTGCCAGCAGGGTGACTGGATTCGAGCAGTACTTC. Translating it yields CASRVTGFEQYF.

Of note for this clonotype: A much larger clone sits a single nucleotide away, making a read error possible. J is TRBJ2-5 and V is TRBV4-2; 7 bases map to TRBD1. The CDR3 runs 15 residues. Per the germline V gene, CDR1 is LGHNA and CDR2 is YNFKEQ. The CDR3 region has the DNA TGTGCCAGCAGCCAAGCGCCTACAGGGGAAGAGGCCCAGTACTTC. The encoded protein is CASSQAPTGEEAQYF.

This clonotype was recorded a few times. CDR3 coding DNA: TGTGCCAGCAGCCCGGTCACCCCCTCTGACCCCTCTGGGGCCAACGTCCTGACTTTC. Protein product: CASSPVTPSDPSGANVLTF. The chain has TRBV7-1 and TRBJ2-6; D remains ambiguous. TRBV7-1 is identified as an open reading frame with a role that is uncertain. The CDR3 sequence is 19 residues long. V gave up 5 bases and J gave up 0 bases, with 20 bases separating them.

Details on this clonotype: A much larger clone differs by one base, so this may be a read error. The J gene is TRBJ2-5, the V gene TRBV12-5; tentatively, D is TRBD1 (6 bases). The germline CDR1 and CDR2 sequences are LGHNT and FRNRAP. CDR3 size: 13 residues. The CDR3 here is CASGQPNQGTQYF. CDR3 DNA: TGTGCTAGCGGACAGCCTAACCAAGGGACCCAGTACTTC. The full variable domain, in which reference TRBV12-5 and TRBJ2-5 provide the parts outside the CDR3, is DARVTQTPRHKVTEMGQEVTMRCQPILGHNTVFWYRQTMMQGLELLAYFRNRAPLDDSGMPKDRFSAEMPDATLATLKIQPSEPRDSAVYFCASGQPNQGTQYFGPGTRLLVL.

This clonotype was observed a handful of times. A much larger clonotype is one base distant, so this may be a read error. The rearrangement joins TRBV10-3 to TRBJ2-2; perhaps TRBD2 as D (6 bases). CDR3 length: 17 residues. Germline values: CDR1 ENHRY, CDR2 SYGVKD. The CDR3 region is CAISGDSGTANTGELCF. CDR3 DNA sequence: TGTGCCATCAGTGGGGATTCGGGGACTGCGAACACCGGGGAGCTGTGTTTT.

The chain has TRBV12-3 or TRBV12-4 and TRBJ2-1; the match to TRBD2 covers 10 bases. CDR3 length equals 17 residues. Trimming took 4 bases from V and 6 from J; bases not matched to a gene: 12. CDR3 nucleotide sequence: TGTGCCAGCAGTTCACAGGGACTAGCGTTAGGGGGCAATGAGCAGTTCTTC. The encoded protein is CASSSQGLALGGNEQFF.

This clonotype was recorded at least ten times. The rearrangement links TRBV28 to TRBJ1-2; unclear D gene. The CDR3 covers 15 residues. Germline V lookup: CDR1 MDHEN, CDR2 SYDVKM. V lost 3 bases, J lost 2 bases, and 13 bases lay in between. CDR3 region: CASSFFVLTNYGYTF. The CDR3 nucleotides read TGTGCCAGCAGTTTCTTTGTCCTGACAAACTATGGCTACACCTTC.

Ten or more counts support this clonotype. DNA of the CDR3: TGTGCCAGCGGGTCATCCGACAGGAGAAATTCACCCCTCCACTTT. This sequence encodes CASGSSDRRNSPLHF. The rearrangement uses TRBV12-3 or TRBV12-4 and TRBJ1-6, with a possible D match to TRBD1 (6 bases). The CDR3 has 15 amino acids. Trimming shortened V by 8 bases and J by 7 bases, and 18 bases separated the two germline ends.

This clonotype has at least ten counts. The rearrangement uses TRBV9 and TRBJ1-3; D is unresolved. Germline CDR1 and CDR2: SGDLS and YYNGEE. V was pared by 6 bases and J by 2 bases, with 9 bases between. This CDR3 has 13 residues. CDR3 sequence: CASTREAGNTIYF. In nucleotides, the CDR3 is TGTGCCAGCACCCGGGAGGCTGGAAACACCATATATTTT. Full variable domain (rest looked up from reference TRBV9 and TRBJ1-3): DSGVTQTPKHLITATGQRVTLRCSPRSGDLSVYWYQQSLDQGLQFLIQYYNGEERAKGNILERFSAQQFPDLHSELNLSSLELGDSALYFCASTREAGNTIYFGEGSWLTVV.

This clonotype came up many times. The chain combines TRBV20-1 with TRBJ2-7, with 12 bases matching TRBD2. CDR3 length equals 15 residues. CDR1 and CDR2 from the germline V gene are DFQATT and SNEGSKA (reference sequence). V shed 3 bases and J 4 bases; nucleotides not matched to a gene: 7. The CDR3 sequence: CSARATSGGFYEQYF. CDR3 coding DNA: TGCAGTGCTAGGGCGACTAGCGGGGGTTTTTACGAGCAGTACTTC.

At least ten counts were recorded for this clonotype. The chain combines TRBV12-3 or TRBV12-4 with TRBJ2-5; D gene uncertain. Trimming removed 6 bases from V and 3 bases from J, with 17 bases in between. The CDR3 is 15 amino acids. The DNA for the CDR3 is TGTGCCAGCAGATCCTCAGCAGAGAGAGAAGAGACCCAGTACTTC. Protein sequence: CASRSSAEREETQYF.

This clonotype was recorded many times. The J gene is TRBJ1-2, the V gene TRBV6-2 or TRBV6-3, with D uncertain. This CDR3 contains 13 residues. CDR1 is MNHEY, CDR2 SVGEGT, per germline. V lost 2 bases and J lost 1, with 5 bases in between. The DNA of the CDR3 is TGTGCCAGCAGTTACCAGAATAACTATGGCTACACCTTC. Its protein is CASSYQNNYGYTF.

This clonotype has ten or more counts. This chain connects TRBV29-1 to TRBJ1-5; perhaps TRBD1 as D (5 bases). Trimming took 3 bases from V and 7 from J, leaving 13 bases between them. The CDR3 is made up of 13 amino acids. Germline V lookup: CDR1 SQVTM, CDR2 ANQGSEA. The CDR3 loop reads CSVDVGGGQPQHF. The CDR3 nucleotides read TGCAGCGTTGATGTGGGTGGGGGGCAGCCCCAGCATTTT.

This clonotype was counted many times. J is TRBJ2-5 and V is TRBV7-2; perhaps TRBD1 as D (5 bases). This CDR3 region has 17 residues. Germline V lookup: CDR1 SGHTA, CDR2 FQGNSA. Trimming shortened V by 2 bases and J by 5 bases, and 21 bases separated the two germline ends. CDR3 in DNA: TGTGCCAGCAGCTTAAGAAAACCTGTAGGGAAGGGGGAGACCCAGTACTTC. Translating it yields CASSLRKPVGKGETQYF.

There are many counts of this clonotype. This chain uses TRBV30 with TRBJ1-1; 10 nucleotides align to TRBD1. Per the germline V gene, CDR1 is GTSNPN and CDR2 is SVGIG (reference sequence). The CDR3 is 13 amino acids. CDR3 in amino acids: CVLDRGKGTEAFF. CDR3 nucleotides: TGTGTCTTGGACAGGGGGAAGGGCACTGAAGCTTTCTTT.

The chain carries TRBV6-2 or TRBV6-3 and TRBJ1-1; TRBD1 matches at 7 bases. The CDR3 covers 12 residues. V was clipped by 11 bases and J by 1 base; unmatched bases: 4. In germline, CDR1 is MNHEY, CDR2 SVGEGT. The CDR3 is CAGRDRNTEAFF. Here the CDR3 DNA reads TGTGCCGGTCGGGACAGGAACACTGAAGCTTTCTTT.